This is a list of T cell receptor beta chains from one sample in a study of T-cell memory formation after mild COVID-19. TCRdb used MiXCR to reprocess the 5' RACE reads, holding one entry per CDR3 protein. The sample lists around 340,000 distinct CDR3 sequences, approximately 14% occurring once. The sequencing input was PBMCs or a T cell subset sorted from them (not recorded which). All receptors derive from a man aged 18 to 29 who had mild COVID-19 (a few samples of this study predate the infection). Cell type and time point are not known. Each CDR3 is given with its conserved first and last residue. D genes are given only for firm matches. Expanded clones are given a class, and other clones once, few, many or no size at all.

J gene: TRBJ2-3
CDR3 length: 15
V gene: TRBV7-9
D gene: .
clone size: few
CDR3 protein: CASSFSGRSTDTQYF

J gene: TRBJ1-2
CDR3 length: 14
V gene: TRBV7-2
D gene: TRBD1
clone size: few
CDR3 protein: CASSSGQGGYGYTF

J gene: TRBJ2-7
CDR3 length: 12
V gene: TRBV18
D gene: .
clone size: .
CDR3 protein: CASSPSNGEQYF

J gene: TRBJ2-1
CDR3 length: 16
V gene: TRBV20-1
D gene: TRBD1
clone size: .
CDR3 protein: CSARPHRGSSYNEQFF

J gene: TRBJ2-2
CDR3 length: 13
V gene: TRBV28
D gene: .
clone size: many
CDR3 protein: CASSLIGTGELFF

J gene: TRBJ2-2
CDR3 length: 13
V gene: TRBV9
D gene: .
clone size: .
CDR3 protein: CASSVRITGELFF

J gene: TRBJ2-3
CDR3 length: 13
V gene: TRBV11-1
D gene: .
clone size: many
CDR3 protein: CASSLAQEDTQYF

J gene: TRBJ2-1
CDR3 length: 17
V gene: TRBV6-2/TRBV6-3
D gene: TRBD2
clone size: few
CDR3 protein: CASSYSIVLGRFDEQFF

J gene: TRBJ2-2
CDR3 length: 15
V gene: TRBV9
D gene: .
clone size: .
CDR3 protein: CASSLLLGNPGELFF

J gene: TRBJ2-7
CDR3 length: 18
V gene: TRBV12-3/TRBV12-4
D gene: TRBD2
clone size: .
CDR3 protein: CASSLGLRLAGSSYEQYF

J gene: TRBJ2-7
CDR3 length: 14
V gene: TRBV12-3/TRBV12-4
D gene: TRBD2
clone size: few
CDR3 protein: CASSPGGAENEQYF

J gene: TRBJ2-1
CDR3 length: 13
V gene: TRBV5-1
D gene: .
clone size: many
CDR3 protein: CASSSQGNNEQFF

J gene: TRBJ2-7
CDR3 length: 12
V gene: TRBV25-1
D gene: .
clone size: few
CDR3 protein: CASSEFGEGMGF

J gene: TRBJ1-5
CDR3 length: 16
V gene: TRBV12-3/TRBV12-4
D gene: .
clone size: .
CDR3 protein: CASSFDPQVGNQPQHF

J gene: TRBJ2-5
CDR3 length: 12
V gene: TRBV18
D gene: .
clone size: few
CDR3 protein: CASSPTKGTQYF

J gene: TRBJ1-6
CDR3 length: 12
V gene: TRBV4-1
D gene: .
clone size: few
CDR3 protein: CASSQARSPLHF

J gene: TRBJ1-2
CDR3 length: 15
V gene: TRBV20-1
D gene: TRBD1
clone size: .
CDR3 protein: CSARWDSRSNYGYTF

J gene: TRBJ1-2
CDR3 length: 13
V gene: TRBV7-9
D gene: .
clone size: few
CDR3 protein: CASRGGINYGYTF

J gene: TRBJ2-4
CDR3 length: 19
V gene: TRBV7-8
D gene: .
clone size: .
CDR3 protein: CASSPGPGREYLAKNIQYF

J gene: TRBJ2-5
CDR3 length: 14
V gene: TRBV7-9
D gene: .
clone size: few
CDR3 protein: CASRWDDVQETQYF

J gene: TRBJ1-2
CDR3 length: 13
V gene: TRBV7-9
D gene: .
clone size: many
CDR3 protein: CASSLAGTYGYTF

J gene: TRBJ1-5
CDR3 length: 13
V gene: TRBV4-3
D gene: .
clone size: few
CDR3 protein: CASSQDWAQPQHF

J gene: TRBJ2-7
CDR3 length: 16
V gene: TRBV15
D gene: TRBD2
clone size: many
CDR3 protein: CATSEGVAGASYEQYF

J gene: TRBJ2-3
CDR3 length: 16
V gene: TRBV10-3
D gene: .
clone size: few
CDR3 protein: CAISGLDTLFTDTQYF

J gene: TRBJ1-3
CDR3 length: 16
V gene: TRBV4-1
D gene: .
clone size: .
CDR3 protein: CASSQGFGATGNTIYF

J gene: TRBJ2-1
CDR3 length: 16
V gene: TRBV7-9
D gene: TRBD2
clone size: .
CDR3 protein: CASSSNLAGHYNEQFF

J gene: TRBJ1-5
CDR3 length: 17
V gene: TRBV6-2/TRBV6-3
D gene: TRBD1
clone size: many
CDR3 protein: CASSPRTGGSSNQPQHF

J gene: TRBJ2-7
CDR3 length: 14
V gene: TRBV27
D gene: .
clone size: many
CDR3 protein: CASSFRGQAYEQYF

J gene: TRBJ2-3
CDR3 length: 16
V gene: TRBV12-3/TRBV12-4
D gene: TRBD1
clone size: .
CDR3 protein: CASSLDPTGISDTQYF

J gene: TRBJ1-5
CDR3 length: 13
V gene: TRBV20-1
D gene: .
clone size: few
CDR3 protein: CSARFGNNQPQHF

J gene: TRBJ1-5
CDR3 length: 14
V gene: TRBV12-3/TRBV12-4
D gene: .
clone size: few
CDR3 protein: CASSLPDSNQPQHF

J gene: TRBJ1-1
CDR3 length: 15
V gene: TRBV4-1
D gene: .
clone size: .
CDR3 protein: CASSGVGRSYTEAFF

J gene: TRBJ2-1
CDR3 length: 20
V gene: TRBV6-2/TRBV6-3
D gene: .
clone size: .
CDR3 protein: CASSYSTFGGGGSGYNEQFF

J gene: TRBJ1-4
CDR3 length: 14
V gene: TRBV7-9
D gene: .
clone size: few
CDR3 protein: CASSRQELNEKLFF

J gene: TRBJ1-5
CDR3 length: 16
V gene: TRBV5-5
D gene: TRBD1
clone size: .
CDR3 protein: CASSLMGTGFNQPQHF

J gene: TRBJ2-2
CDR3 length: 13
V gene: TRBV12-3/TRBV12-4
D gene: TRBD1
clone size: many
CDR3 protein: CAGGQGNTGELFF

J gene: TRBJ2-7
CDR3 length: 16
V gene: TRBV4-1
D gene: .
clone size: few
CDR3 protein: CASSQDGMGHLDEQYF

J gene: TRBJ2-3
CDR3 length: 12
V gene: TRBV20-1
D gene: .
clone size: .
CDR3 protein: CSARDGPETNFF

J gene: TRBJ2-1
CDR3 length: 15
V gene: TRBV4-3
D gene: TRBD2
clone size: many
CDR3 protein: CASSQLAGEYNEQFF

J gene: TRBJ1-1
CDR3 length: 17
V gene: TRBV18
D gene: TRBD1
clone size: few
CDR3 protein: CASSPRGQGTGGTEAFF

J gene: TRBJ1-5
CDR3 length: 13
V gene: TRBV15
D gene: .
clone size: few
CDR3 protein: CATSRDGQQPQHF

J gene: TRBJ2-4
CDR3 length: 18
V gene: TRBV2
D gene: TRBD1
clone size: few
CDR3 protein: CASRETGTGEVAKNIQYF

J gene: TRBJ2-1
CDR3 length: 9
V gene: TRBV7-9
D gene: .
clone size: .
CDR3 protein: CASRPEGFF

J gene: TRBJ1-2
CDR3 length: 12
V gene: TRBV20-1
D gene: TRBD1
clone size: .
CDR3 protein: CSASEGARGYTF

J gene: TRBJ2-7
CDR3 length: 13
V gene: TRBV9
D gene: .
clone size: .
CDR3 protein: CASSVSVGYEQYF

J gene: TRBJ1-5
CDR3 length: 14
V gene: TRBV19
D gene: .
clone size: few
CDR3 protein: CASSMWVREQPQHF

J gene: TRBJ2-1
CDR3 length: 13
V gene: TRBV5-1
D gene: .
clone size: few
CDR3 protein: CASSLGGFDEQFF

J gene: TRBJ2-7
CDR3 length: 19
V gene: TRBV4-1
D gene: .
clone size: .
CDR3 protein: CASSQEGLFGRDFSYEQYF

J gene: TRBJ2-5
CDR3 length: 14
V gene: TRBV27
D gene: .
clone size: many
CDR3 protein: CASSLSRREETQYF

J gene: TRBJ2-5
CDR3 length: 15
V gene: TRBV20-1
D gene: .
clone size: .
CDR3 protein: CSANKAGSWAETQYF